This T cell receptor beta chain was sequenced during a study of shared clonotypes between healthy human individuals. Study-wide points: Relative to clonotypes present in all four donors, those not shared had lower generation probabilities.

Per the original data handling: Without quality scores, immunoSEQ junctional reads could not be filtered like full-length reads. Profiling relied on immunoSEQ multiplex PCR, and the TCRdb table lists in-frame clones only, not all of them. That table supplies the V and J calls and clone size; D and trimming were determined from the DNA. The sample shows some 2,400,000 clones, 90% to 96% of them seen only once. Notes on this clone: Its antigen is still unknown.

The junction had 8 bases not matched to a gene; V was cut back by 5 bases and J by 4 bases. The CDR3 loop spans 15 amino acids. The germline V gene has CDR1 SGHRS and CDR2 YFSETQ. The clonotype was recovered from a man between 18 and 29 years old in good health. The rearrangement joins TRBV5-1 to TRBJ2-1; 8 bases map to TRBD2. Sample: naive CD4+ T cells sorted from blood. Subset: CD45RA+ positively selected. The CDR3 DNA follows: TGCGCCAGCAGTTTGCCTAGCGGGCGGTACAATGAGCAGTTCTTC. It yields the protein CASSLPSGRYNEQFF.